This entry features one T cell receptor beta chain sequence. Its antigen is unidentified. The sample originates from a study of blood T cells in healthy people across ages. The V gene end was trimmed by 7 bases and the J gene end by 1 base; junction bases not matched to a gene: 5. Germline values: CDR1 SGHKS, CDR2 YYEKEE (reference sequence). The CDR3 is made up of 14 amino acids. Study results and limitations: Naive and antigen-experienced cells were not separated, limiting conclusive comparison.

A sample-barcoded 5' primer and a J-beta primer mix were used in a second PCR of about 7 to 11 cycles. Every cDNA was tagged by a template-switch adaptor with 12 random nucleotides. One entry per CDR3 protein results from TCRdb running MiXCR on the 5' RACE reads. The profile shows approximately 900,000 distinct CDR3 sequences, roughly 48% of them singletons. The sample was blood. The clonotype comes from a man aged 25-45 years in good health. This sequence joins TRBV5-5 and TRBJ1-5, with 7 positions matching TRBD1. The CDR3 region has the DNA TGTGCCAGCTCCGGGACAGCAAGCAATCAGCCCCAGCATTTT. This codes for CASSGTASNQPQHF.